Listed here are 13 T cell receptor beta chains from one sample, sequenced in a study of regulatory T cells in long-lasting Graves disease. Time point of the sample: newly diagnosed GD, antithyroid drugs for less than 3 months. PBMCs were the source of the RNA used for TCR sequencing. Both iRepertoire HTBI primers and Arm-PCR of CDR3 regions were used to build the TCR beta libraries. Using its own MiXCR run on the multiplex PCR reads, TCRdb lists one record per CDR3 protein. The sample has around 480,000 distinct CDR3 sequences; 15% to 20% are singletons. These sequences were also reported in another study, on T cells in Graves' hyperthyroidism and ophthalmopathy.

Here the sequenced sample was peripheral blood mononuclear cells (PBMCs), taken at new diagnosis, from a patient treated with antithyroid drugs. Source of these receptors: a woman in her forties or fifties with Graves disease.

This chain uses TRBV2 with TRBJ1-2, with D unresolved. Germline CDR1 SNHLY, CDR2 FYNNEI. Trimming stripped 1 base from V and 2 bases from J, with 5 bases between. The CDR3 extends over 13 amino acids. The CDR3 DNA sequence: TGTGCCAGCAGTGAAGGATTAAACTATGGCTACACCTTC. Translated, it gives CASSEGLNYGYTF.

This clonotype was observed many times. This chain links TRBV20-1 with TRBJ1-2; 7 bases align to TRBD1. J lost 5 bases, V lost 6 bases, and 6 bases had no gene match. Germline V CDR1 and CDR2: DFQATT, SNEGSKA (reference sequence). This CDR3 spans 12 amino acids. The DNA for the CDR3 is TGCAGTGCCCCCGGGACAGAATATGGCTACACCTTC. Protein: CSAPGTEYGYTF.

This clonotype was found many times. The rearrangement joins TRBV28 to TRBJ1-4; D perhaps matches TRBD1 (6 bases). Germline CDR1 reads MDHEN; CDR2 reads SYDVKM. The CDR3 is 14 amino acids. The V end lost 4 bases, the J end lost 5 bases, and 11 bases lay between the germline ends. The CDR3 coding sequence is TGTGCCAGCAGTTCCGGACAGCGAAATGAAAAACTGTTTTTT. Protein: CASSSGQRNEKLFF.

Only a few counts were recorded for this clonotype. The V call is TRBV20-1, the J call TRBJ1-2; D is unresolved. V dropped 0 bases and J dropped 4 bases, with 15 bases sitting between them. Germline V CDR1 and CDR2: DFQATT, SNEGSKA (reference sequence). The CDR3 has 15 residues. The chain's CDR3 is CSARDFQDPFYGYTF. In DNA, the CDR3 is TGCAGTGCTAGAGATTTCCAGGATCCTTTCTATGGCTACACCTTC.

The genes are TRBV27 and TRBJ2-3; 11 bases align to TRBD2. Germline trimming cut 11 bases from V and 5 bases from J; bases unmatched to any gene: 9. Germline V gene lookup returns CDR1 MNHEY and CDR2 SMNVEV (reference sequence). CDR3 length equals 14 residues. The DNA for the CDR3 is TGTGCCGCCGGGATAGCGGGGGGGGTAGATACGCAGTATTTT. This translates into CAAGIAGGVDTQYF.

In this sample, this clonotype turned up a few times. The V and J genes are TRBV7-8 and TRBJ1-2; D possibly corresponds to TRBD1 (5 bases). The CDR3 runs to 12 residues. Germline CDR1 is SGHVS and CDR2 is FQNEAQ. V was clipped by 5 bases and J by 8 bases, with 12 bases between them. The chain's CDR3 is CASSRAGGGYTF. The CDR3 DNA reads as TGTGCCAGCAGCAGGGCGGGGGGGGGCTACACCTTC.

J is TRBJ2-2 and V is TRBV13; no clear D gene. V lost 4 bases to trimming and J lost 6 bases, with 9 bases between them. The CDR3 is 13 residues long. The V gene's germline CDR1 is PRHDT and CDR2 FYEKMQ (reference sequence). CDR3 sequence: CASSSREAGELFF. The CDR3, as DNA: TGTGCCAGCAGCTCCCGTGAGGCCGGGGAGCTGTTTTTT.

This clonotype was seen more than once but under ten times. This sequence joins TRBV2 and TRBJ1-4; 7 bases line up with TRBD1. With V trimmed by 7 bases and J by 8 bases, 13 bases remained unmatched. This CDR3 comprises 15 residues. CDR1 is SNHLY and CDR2 is FYNNEI in the germline V gene. The CDR3 nucleotides read TGTGCCAGCACCTCAGGGGGGGTCCCCGGCGAAAAACTGTTTTTT. Amino acid sequence: CASTSGGVPGEKLFF.

Only a few counts were recorded for this clonotype. This rearrangement joins TRBV24-1 to TRBJ2-1, with TRBD1 matching over 10 bases. V was clipped by 3 bases and J by 6 bases; unmatched bases: 7. Germline CDR1 reads KGHDR; CDR2 reads SFDVKD. The CDR3 sequence is 16 residues long. CDR3 amino acids: CATSDTGTGALNEQFF. The CDR3 DNA sequence: TGTGCCACCAGTGATACCGGGACAGGGGCGCTCAATGAGCAGTTCTTC.

This chain uses TRBV7-9 with TRBJ2-2; D is perhaps TRBD1 (6 bases). Germline CDR1 and CDR2: SEHNR and FQNEAQ (reference sequence). V dropped 3 bases and J dropped 4 bases, with 9 bases sitting between them. The CDR3 has 14 residues. CDR3 sequence (DNA): TGTGCCAGCAGCTTTCTAGGGGGCACCGGGGAGCTGTTTTTT. Translation: CASSFLGGTGELFF. The full variable domain, with the rest looked up from reference TRBV7-9 and TRBJ2-2, is DTGVSQNPRHKITKRGQNVTFRCDPISEHNRLYWYRQTLGQGPEFLTYFQNEAQLEKSRLLSDRFSAERPKGSFSTLEIQRTEQGDSAMYLCASSFLGGTGELFFGEGSRLTVL.

This clonotype appeared a few times. The chain carries TRBV20-1 and TRBJ1-2; 7 bases are a match to TRBD1. Per the germline V gene, CDR1 is DFQATT and CDR2 is SNEGSKA (reference sequence). Unmatched junction bases numbered 5, after V lost 3 bases and J lost 4 bases. This CDR3 region has 13 residues. The CDR3, as DNA: TGCAGTGCTAGTGTAGGGGGCGTCTATGGCTACACCTTC. Amino acids: CSASVGGVYGYTF.

The chain carries TRBV28 and TRBJ2-3; 8 bases are shared with TRBD1. The V gene's germline CDR1 is MDHEN and CDR2 SYDVKM. The trim removed 6 bases at V and 4 bases at J, leaving 6 bases unmatched. The CDR3 length is 14 residues. The CDR3 protein is CASSRTGSPDTQYF. CDR3 nucleotide sequence: TGTGCCAGCAGCAGGACAGGGAGTCCAGATACGCAGTATTTT.

The V call is TRBV5-8, the J call TRBJ2-1; 9 bases agree with TRBD1. With V trimmed by 7 bases and J by 7 bases, 15 bases remained unmatched. The germline V gene encodes CDR1 SGHTS and CDR2 YDEGEE. This CDR3 has 16 residues. The CDR3 region is CASLWPLGQGGNEQFF. Here the CDR3 DNA reads TGTGCCAGCTTATGGCCGTTGGGACAGGGAGGTAATGAGCAGTTCTTC.